This entry lists 17 T cell receptor beta chains sequenced from one sample in a study of blood T cell repertoires in COVID-19. Only in-frame clones appear in the TCRdb table, and some are missing; sequencing was by immunoSEQ multiplex PCR. This sample has some 210,000 clones, with over 80% found just once. Material for sequencing was PBMCs or T cells enriched from blood (not recorded which). These receptors were collected from a man aged 18 to 29 with acute COVID-19.

The V and J genes are TRBV9 and TRBJ1-1; 9 bases line up with TRBD1. The germline V gene encodes CDR1 SGDLS and CDR2 YYNGEE. CDR3 length equals 16 residues. Trimming at V came to 4 bases and at J to 3 bases, leaving 10 bases not matched to a gene. The CDR3 DNA is TGTGCCAGCAGCACCAAACAGGGGGCATGGGACACTGAAGCTTTCTTT. Its protein is CASSTKQGAWDTEAFF.

The chain carries TRBV21-1 and TRBJ2-2; TRBD2, the table's D call, was not compared with the DNA. TRBV21-1 corresponds to a pseudogene. The CDR3 contains 17 residues. For the CDR3, the DNA is TGTGCCAGCAGCAAGACCGGGACTAGCGGGAACACCGGGGAGCTGTTTTTT. The encoded protein is CASSKTGTSGNTGELFF.

This clone has just a few counts. The chain combines TRBV28 with TRBJ1-5; perhaps TRBD1 as D (5 bases). The CDR3 runs 16 residues. The germline V gene encodes CDR1 MDHEN and CDR2 SYDVKM. V lost 4 bases, J lost 6 bases, and 19 bases lay in between. The CDR3 coding sequence is TGTGCCAGCAGTTCCTCATTTCAGGGTATCGGTCAGCCCCAGCATTTT. This sequence encodes CASSSSFQGIGQPQHF.

The rearrangement joins TRBV3-1 (or the pseudogene TRBV3-2) to TRBJ2-1, with 12 bases that match TRBD2. CDR1 and CDR2 (germline): LGHDT, YNNKEL (reference sequence). V lost 8 bases and J lost 6; bases outside the gene matches: 11. The CDR3 is made up of 16 amino acids. The CDR3 region is CASADTSGRRANEQFF. CDR3 sequence (DNA): TGTGCCAGCGCCGATACTAGCGGGAGGAGGGCCAATGAGCAGTTCTTC.

The sample holds a few counts of this clone. The J gene is TRBJ1-1, the V gene TRBV29-1, with D possibly TRBD1 on 5 matching bases. Trimming stripped 6 bases from V and 0 bases from J, with 14 bases between. The CDR3 extends over 14 amino acids. CDR1 and CDR2 (germline): SQVTM, ANQGSEA. Here the CDR3 reads CSVGPGSMNTEAFF. The CDR3 nucleotides read TGCAGCGTCGGACCAGGGTCTATGAACACTGAAGCTTTCTTT.

This clone appeared once. Other nucleotide sequences from this sample produce the same CDR3. The gene calls are TRBV9 and TRBJ2-5; the match to TRBD2 covers 13 bases. The CDR3 is made up of 15 amino acids. Germline V gives CDR1 SGDLS, CDR2 YYNGEE. V gave up 0 bases and J gave up 5 bases; unmatched junction bases: 1. CDR3 residues: CASSVGLAGGETQYF. The CDR3 DNA is TGTGCCAGCAGCGTAGGACTAGCGGGAGGCGAGACCCAGTACTTC.

This chain's CDR3 is CASSESVGQGNQPQHF. The DNA for the CDR3 is TGTGCCAGCAGTGAATCTGTTGGGCAGGGCAATCAGCCCCAGCATTTT. The chain employs TRBV6-1 and TRBJ1-5; D not certain. Trimming took 2 bases from V and 2 from J, leaving 13 bases between them. The CDR3 spans 16 residues. Germline CDR1 MNHNS, CDR2 SASEGT.

The genes are TRBV11-2 and TRBJ2-7; 12 bases fit TRBD2. This CDR3 region has 17 residues. The germline CDR1 and CDR2 sequences are SGHAT and FQNNGV. J lost 5 bases, V lost 1 base, and 9 bases had no gene match. The DNA for the CDR3 is TGTGCCAGCAGCTTAGGACTAGCGGGAGCATCGGGCCACGAGCAGTACTTC. It yields the protein CASSLGLAGASGHEQYF.

The J gene is TRBJ2-5, the V gene TRBV24-1; D is perhaps TRBD1 (5 bases). V lost 3 bases and J 2 bases, leaving 12 bases between the germline ends. Germline CDR1 and CDR2: KGHDR and SFDVKD. This CDR3 contains 15 residues. CDR3 amino acids: CATSDPRENQETQYF. The CDR3 nucleotides read TGTGCCACCAGTGATCCCAGGGAAAATCAAGAGACCCAGTACTTC.

This chain joins TRBV29-1 and TRBJ2-3, with TRBD2 identical over 8 bases. This CDR3 has 14 amino acids. Germline V lookup: CDR1 SQVTM, CDR2 ANQGSEA. V shed 4 bases, J shed 6 bases, and the junction held 9 bases outside the gene matches. The CDR3 region has the DNA TGCAGCGTTGTGCGCCTAGCGGGTGGGGATACGCAGTATTTT. It yields the protein CSVVRLAGGDTQYF.

V is TRBV12-3 or TRBV12-4 and J is TRBJ1-1, with D possibly matching TRBD1 (6 bases). V shed 5 bases and J shed 4 bases, with 11 bases lying between them. CDR3 size: 13 residues. The CDR3 nucleotides read TGTGCCAGCAGTCCGGGGACACTCACTGAAGCTTTCTTT. This codes for CASSPGTLTEAFF.

The DNA of the CDR3 is TGTGCCAGCAGTTACTCCCCCAATGAAGCTTTCTTT. Translation gives CASSYSPNEAFF. The chain is built from TRBV28 and TRBJ1-1; D is unclear. Looked up from germline, CDR1 is MDHEN and CDR2 is SYDVKM. This CDR3 has 12 residues. V gave up 4 bases and J gave up 7 bases, with 10 bases separating them. The full variable domain, its missing parts supplied by reference TRBV28 and TRBJ1-1, is DVKVTQSSRYLVKRTGEKVFLECVQDMDHENMFWYRQDPGLGLRLIYFSYDVKMKEKGDIPEGYSVSREKKERFSLILESASTNQTSMYLCASSYSPNEAFFGQGTRLTVV.

The chain joins TRBV30 to TRBJ2-5; 9 bases match TRBD1. The germline V gene has CDR1 GTSNPN and CDR2 SVGIG (reference sequence). V gave up 2 bases and J gave up 5 bases; unmatched junction bases: 9. The CDR3 is made up of 15 amino acids. In nucleotides, the CDR3 is TGTGCCTGGAGTTCGGGACAGGGAGGCCGGGAGACCCAGTACTTC. It translates to CAWSSGQGGRETQYF.

This sequence joins TRBV5-4 and TRBJ2-7, with 8 bases lining up with TRBD2. There are 15 residues in the CDR3. Germline V gives CDR1 SGHNT, CDR2 YYREEE (reference sequence). Losses at the gene ends were 1 base for V and 5 bases for J; bases not matched to a gene: 8. In DNA, the CDR3 is TGTGCCAGCAGCTTGATGGCGGGAGGAGGAAACGAGCAGTACTTC. This gives the protein CASSLMAGGGNEQYF.

This clone was counted once. This chain joins TRBV4-1 and TRBJ2-3; 13 bases match TRBD2. Germline V gene data show CDR1 as MGHRA and CDR2 as YSYEKL. CDR3 length equals 17 residues. V shed 0 bases and J 4 bases; nucleotides not matched to a gene: 4. DNA of the CDR3: TGCGCCAGCAGCCAAGATCAACTAGCGGGAGGGGCAGATACGCAGTATTTT. Its protein product is CASSQDQLAGGADTQYF.

J is TRBJ2-1 and V is TRBV9; a weak D match, TRBD1 (8 bases). V lost 4 bases and J lost 6, with 20 bases in between. CDR1 and CDR2 (germline): SGDLS, YYNGEE. The CDR3 covers 16 residues. The chain's CDR3 is CASSPRGRENSNEQFF. DNA for the CDR3: TGTGCCAGCAGCCCCAGGGGGCGGGAGAACTCCAATGAGCAGTTCTTC.

With regard to this clone: This may stem from a read error, because a much larger clone lies one nucleotide away. The gene calls are TRBV6-4 and TRBJ2-3; D might be TRBD2 (6 bases). Trimming removed 4 bases from V and 3 bases from J, with 8 bases in between. Germline-derived CDR1 and CDR2 are MRHNA and SNTAGT. The CDR3 length is 13 residues. The chain's CDR3 is CASSAGTTDTQYF. The CDR3 nucleotides are TGTGCCAGCAGTGCCGGGACTACAGATACGCAGTATTTT.